Listed below are T cell receptor beta chains from one sample, sequenced in a study of OX40 agonist ivuxolimab in advanced cancers. Measured with immunoSEQ multiplex PCR; TCRdb has only the in-frame clones, and not every one. The table has 60,000 to 75,000 clones, around 87% seen once. Sample: CD4+ or CD8+ T cells sorted from blood, taken in a trial of the OX40 agonist ivuxolimab. Every receptor here comes from an adult with an advanced solid tumor such as melanoma, head and neck, liver or kidney cancer. The conserved cysteine and the conserved F or W are not part of the CDR3 here.

TRBV2	TRBJ2-5	ASTGQETQY
TRBV11-2	TRBJ2-6	ASSILRDSGANVLT
TRBV18	TRBJ1-1	ASSPSVGEGGYTEAF
TRBV4-1	TRBJ2-1	ASSQGRGSYNEQF
TRBV7-2	TRBJ2-3	ASSPLRAQY
TRBV5-3	TRBJ2-7	ARSLGLTYEQY
TRBV19	TRBJ2-1	ASRRTYNEQF
TRBV5-1	TRBJ2-3	ASSSTGPGDTQY
TRBV13	TRBJ2-3	ASSSRDRGTDTQY
TRBV5-6	TRBJ2-1	ASSLVGSSYNEQF
TRBV9	TRBJ2-1	ASSVDWGDEQF
TRBV30	TRBJ1-5	AWSVQGNQPQH
TRBV18	TRBJ2-1	ASSPPAFSNEQF